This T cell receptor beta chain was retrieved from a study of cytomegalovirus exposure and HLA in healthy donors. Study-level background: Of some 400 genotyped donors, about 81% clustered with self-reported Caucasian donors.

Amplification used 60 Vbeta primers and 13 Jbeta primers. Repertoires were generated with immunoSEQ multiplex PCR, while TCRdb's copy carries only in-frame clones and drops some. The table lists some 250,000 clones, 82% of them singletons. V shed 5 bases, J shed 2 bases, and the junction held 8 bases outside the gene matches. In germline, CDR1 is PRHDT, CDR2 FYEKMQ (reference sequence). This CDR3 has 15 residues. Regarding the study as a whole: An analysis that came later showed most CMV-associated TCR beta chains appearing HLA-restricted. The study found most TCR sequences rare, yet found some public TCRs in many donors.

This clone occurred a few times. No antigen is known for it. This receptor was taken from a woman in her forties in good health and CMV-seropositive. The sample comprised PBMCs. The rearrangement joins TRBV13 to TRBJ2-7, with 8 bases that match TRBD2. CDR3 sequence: CASSLARGGPYEQYF. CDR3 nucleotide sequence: TGTGCCAGCAGCCTTGCCCGGGGGGGCCCCTACGAGCAGTACTTC.